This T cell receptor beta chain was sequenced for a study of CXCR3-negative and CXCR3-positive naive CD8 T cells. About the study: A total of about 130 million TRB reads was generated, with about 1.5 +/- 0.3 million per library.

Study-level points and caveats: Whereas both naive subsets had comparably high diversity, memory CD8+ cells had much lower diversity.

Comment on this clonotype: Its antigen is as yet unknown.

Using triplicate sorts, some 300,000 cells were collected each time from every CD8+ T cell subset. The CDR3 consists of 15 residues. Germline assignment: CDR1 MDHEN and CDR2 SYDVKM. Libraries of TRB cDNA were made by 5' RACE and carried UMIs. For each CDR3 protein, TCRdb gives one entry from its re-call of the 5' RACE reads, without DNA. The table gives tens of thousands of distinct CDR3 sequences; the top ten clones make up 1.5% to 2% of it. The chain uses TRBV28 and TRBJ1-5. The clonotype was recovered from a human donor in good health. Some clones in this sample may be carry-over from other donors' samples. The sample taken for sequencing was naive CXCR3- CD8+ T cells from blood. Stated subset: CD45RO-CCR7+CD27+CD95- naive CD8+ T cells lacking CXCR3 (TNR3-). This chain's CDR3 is CASSPYPDSYQPQHF.